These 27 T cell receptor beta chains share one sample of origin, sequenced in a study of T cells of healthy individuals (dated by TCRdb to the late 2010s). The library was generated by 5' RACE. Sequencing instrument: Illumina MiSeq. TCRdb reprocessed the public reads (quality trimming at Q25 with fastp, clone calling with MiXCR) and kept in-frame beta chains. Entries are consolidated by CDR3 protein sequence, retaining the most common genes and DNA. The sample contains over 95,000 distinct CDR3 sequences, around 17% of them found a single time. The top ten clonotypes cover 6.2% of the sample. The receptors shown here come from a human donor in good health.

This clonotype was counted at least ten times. The CDR3 coding sequence is TGCAGCGCCCGCGGAACAGGGGAGTCAGATACGCAGTATTTT. Translation gives CSARGTGESDTQYF. The chain recombines TRBV29-1 with TRBJ2-3, with 7 bases lining up with TRBD1. The J segment lost 4 bases and the V segment lost 7 bases, leaving 11 bases of the junction unmatched. Per germline, CDR1 SQVTM and CDR2 ANQGSEA. The CDR3 has 14 residues.

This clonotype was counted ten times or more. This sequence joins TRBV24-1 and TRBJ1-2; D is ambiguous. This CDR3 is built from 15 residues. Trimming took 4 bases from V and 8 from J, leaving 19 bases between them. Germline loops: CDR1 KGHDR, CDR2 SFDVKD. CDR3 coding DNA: TGTGCCACCAGTGAGCAGACAACTACCTGGGAAGGCTACACCTTC. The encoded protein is CATSEQTTTWEGYTF.

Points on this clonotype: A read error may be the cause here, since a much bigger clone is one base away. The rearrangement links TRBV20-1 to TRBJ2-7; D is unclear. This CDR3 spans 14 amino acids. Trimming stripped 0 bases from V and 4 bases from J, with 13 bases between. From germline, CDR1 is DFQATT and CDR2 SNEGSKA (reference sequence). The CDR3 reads CSARDTEMGYEQYF. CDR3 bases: TGCAGTGCTAGAGATACGGAAATGGGATACGAGCAGTACTTC.

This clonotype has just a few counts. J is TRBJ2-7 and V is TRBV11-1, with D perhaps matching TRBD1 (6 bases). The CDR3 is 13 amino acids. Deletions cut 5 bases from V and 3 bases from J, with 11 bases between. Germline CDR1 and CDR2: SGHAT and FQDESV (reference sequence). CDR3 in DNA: TGTGCCAGCAGCCCGGGACACAGCTACGAGCAGTACTTC. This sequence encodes CASSPGHSYEQYF.

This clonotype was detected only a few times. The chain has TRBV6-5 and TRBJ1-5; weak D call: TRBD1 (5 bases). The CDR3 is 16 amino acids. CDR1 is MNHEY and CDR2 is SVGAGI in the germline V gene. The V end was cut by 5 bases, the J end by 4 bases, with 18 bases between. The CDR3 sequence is CASSTGTDTGNQPQHF. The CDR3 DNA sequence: TGTGCCAGCAGTACCGGGACGGACACCGGGAATCAGCCCCAGCATTTT.

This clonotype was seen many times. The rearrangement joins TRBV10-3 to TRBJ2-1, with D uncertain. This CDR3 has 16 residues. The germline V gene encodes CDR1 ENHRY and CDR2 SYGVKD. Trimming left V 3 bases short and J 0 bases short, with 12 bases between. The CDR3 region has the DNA TGTGCCATCAGTGACTCCAGACCGAGCTCCTACAATGAGCAGTTCTTC. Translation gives CAISDSRPSSYNEQFF.

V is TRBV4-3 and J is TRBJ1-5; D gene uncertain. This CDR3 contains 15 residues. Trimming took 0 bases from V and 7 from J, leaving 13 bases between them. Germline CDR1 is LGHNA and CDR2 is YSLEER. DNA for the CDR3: TGCGCCAGCAGCCAAGATCGAGTGGGCCGGCAGCCCCAGCATTTT. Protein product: CASSQDRVGRQPQHF.

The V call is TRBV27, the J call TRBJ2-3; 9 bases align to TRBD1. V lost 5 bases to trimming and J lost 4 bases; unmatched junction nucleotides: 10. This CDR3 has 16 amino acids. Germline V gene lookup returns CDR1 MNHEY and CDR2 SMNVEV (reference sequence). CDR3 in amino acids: CASSPQGARGPDTQYF. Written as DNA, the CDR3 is TGTGCCAGCAGTCCACAGGGGGCCCGGGGTCCAGATACGCAGTATTTT.

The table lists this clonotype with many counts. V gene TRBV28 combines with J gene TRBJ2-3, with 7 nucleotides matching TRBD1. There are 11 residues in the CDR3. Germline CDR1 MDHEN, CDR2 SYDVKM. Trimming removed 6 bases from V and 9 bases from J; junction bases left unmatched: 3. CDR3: CASRGTVTQYF. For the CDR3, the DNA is TGTGCCAGCAGAGGGACAGTCACGCAGTATTTT. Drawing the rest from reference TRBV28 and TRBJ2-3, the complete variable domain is DVKVTQSSRYLVKRTGEKVFLECVQDMDHENMFWYRQDPGLGLRLIYFSYDVKMKEKGDIPEGYSVSREKKERFSLILESASTNQTSMYLCASRGTVTQYFGPGTRLTVL.

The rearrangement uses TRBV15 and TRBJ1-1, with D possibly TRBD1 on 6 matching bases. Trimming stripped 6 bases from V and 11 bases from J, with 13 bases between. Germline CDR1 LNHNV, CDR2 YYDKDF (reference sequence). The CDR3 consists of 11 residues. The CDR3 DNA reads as TGTGCCACCAGGTCGGGGGCTTCGGCTTTCTTT. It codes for CATRSGASAFF.

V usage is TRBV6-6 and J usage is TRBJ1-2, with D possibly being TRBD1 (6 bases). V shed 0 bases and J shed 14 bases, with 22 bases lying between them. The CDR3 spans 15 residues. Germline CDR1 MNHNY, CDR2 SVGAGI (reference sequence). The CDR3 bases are TGTGCCAGCAGTTACTCCTCGACAGGCGAGGGGGTAAAGACCTTC. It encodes CASSYSSTGEGVKTF.

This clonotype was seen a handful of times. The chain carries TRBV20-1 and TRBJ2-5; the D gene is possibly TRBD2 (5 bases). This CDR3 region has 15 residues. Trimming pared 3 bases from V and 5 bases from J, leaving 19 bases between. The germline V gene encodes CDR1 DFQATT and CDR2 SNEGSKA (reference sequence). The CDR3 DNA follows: TGCAGTGCTAGTCCGGAAGAGGGAGTCAGTGAGACCCAGTACTTC. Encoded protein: CSASPEEGVSETQYF.

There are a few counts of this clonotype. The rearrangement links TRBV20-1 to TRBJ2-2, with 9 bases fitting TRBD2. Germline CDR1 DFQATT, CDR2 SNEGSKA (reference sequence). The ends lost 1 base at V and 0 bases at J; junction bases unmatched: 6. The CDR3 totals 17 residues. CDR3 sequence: CSARGAAGGPNTGELFF. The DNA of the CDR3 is TGCAGTGCTAGAGGGGCAGCGGGGGGCCCGAACACCGGGGAGCTGTTTTTT.

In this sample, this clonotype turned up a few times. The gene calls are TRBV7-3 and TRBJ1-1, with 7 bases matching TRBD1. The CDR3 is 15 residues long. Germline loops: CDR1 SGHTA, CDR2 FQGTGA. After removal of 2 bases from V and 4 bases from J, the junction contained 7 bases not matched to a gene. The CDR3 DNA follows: TGTGCCAGCAGCTTACAAGGGGGCTTGAGCACTGAAGCTTTCTTT. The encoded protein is CASSLQGGLSTEAFF. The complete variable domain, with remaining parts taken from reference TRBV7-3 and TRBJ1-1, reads GAGVSQTPSNKVTEKGKYVELRCDPISGHTALYWYRQSLGQGPEFLIYFQGTGAADDSGLPNDRFFAVRPEGSVSTLKIQRTERGDSAVYLCASSLQGGLSTEAFFGQGTRLTVV.

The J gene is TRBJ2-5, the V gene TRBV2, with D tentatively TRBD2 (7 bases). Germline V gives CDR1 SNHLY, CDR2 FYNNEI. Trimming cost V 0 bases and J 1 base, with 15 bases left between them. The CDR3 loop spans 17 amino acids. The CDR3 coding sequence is TGTGCCAGCAGTGAAGCCGGTGGCGGGGGCACCCAAGAGACCCAGTACTTC. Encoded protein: CASSEAGGGGTQETQYF.

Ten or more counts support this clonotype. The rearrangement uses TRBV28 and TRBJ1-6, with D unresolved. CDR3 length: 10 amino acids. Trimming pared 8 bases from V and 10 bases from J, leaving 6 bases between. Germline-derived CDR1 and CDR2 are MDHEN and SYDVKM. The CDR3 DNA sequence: TGTGCCAGCGGTCTCTCACCCCTCCACTTT. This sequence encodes CASGLSPLHF.

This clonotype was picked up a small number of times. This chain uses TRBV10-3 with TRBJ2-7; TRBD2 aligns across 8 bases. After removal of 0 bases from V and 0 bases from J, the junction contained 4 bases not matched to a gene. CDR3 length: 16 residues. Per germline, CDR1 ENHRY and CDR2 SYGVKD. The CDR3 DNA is TGTGCCATCAGTGAGTCTGGCGGGGGGAGCTCCTACGAGCAGTACTTC. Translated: CAISESGGGSSYEQYF.

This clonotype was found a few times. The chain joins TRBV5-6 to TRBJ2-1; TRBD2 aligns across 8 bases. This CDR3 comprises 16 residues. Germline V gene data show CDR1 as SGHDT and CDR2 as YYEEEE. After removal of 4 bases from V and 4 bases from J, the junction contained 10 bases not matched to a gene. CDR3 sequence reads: CASSLPLAGLYNEQFF. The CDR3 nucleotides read TGTGCCAGCAGCCTCCCTTTAGCGGGATTATACAATGAGCAGTTCTTC.

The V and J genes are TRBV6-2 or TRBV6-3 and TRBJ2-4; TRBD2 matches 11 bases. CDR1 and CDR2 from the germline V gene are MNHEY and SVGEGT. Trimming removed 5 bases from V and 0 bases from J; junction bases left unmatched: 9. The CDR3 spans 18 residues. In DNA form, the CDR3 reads TGTGCCAGCAGTGTTCTAGCGGGGGGACCTTTAGCCAAAAACATTCAGTACTTC. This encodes CASSVLAGGPLAKNIQYF.

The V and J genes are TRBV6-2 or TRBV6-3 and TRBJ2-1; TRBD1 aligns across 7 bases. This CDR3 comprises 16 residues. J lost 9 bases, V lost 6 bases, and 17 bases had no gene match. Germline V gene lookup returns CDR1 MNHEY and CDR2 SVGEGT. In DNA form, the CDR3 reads TGTGCCAGCAGCGCCACAGGGGAAAGTTGGGTGAGTGAGCAGTTCTTC. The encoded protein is CASSATGESWVSEQFF.

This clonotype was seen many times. CDR3 nucleotides: TGTGCCGGCCGACTAGCGGGAGAGGTCGGGGAGCTGTTTTTT. Amino acids: CAGRLAGEVGELFF. The genes are TRBV6-2 or TRBV6-3 and TRBJ2-2; 12 bases line up with TRBD2. The ends lost 11 bases at V and 7 bases at J; junction bases unmatched: 8. The germline gives CDR1 MNHEY, CDR2 SVGEGT. The CDR3 totals 14 residues.

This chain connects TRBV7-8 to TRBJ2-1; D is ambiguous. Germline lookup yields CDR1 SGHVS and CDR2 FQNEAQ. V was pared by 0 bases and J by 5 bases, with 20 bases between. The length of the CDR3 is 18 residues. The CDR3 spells CASSLATDLGAANNEQFF. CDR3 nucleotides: TGTGCCAGCAGCTTAGCGACGGATCTGGGCGCCGCAAACAATGAGCAGTTCTTC. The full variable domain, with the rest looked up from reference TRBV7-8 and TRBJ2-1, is GAGVSQSPRYKVAKRGQDVALRCDPISGHVSLFWYQQALGQGPEFLTYFQNEAQLDKSGLPSDRFFAERPEGSVSTLKIQRTQQEDSAVYLCASSLATDLGAANNEQFFGPGTRLTVL.

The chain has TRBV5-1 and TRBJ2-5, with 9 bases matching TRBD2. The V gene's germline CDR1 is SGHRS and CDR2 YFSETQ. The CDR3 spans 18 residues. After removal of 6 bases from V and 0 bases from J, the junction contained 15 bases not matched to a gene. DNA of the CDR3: TGCGCCAGCACTCCGACCAGCGGGGGGATTTGGTACCAAGAGACCCAGTACTTC. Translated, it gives CASTPTSGGIWYQETQYF.

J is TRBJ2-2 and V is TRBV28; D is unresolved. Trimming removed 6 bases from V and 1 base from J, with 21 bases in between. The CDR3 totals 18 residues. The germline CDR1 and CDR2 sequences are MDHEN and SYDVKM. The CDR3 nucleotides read TGTGCCAGCAGCCGCAGACCCGACATATATCTGAACACCGGGGAGCTGTTTTTT. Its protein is CASSRRPDIYLNTGELFF.

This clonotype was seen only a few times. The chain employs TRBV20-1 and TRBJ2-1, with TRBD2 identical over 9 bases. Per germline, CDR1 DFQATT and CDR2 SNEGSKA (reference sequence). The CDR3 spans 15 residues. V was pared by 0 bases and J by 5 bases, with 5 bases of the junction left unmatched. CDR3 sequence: CSARDSGSVDNEQFF. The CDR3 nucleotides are TGCAGTGCTAGAGATAGCGGGAGTGTGGACAATGAGCAGTTCTTC.

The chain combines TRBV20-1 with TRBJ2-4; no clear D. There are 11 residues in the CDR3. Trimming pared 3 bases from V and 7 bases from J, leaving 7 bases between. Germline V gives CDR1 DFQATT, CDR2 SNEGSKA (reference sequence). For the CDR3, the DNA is TGCAGTGCTAGGAGTCTTAACATTCAGTACTTC. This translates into CSARSLNIQYF.

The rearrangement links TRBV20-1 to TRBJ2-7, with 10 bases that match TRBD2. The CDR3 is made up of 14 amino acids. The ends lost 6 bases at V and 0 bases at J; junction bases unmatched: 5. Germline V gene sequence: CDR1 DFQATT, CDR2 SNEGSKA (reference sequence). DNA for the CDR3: TGCAGTGCGAGACTAGCGGGTGTCTCCTACGAGCAGTACTTC. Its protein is CSARLAGVSYEQYF.